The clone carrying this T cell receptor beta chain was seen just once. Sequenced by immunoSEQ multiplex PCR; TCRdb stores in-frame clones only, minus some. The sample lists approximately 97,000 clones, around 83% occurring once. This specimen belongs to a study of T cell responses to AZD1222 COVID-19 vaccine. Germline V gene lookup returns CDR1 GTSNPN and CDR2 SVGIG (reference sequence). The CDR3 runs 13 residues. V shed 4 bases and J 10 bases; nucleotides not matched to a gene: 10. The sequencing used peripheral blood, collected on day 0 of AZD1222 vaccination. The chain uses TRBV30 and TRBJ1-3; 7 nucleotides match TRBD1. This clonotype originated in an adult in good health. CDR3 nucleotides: TGTGCCTGGAACATACAGGGGCCCCCAACCATATATTTT. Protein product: CAWNIQGPPTIYF.